Below, one T cell receptor (beta chain) is given with its context. CDR3 length: 16 residues. Per germline, CDR1 SGHTA and CDR2 FQGNSA. V was trimmed by 5 bases and J by 5 bases, leaving 19 bases between them. The record originates from a study of blood T cell repertoires in COVID-19. Profiled with immunoSEQ multiplex PCR; TCRdb holds only in-frame clones, not every one. The data hold about 180,000 clones, with roughly nine tenths observed a single time. Sequenced input: PBMCs or T cells enriched from blood (not recorded which). The J gene is TRBJ2-1, the V gene TRBV7-2, with D tentatively TRBD2 (5 bases). The receptor comes from a woman in her 50s who had recovered from COVID-19. The CDR3, as DNA: TGTGCCAGCAGCCCCCCACTAGGGAAGGCGGACAATGAGCAGTTCTTC. Amino acids: CASSPPLGKADNEQFF.